The 26 T cell receptor beta chains below come from one sample, sequenced in a study of prognosis after radiotherapy for stage I lung cancer. Multiplex PCR in two rounds served to amplify TCR beta CDR3 from genomic DNA. The first round of PCR was done with primers that matched each TRBV and TRBJ gene. TCRdb independently ran MiXCR on the multiplex PCR reads; one entry per CDR3 protein. This sample yields 15,000 or so distinct CDR3 sequences, of which 29% are seen a single time; about a third belongs to the top ten. This specimen consisted of PBMCs, obtained before or after stereotactic body radiation therapy (not recorded which). These TCRs come from a donor over 45 with non-small cell lung cancer.

This CDR3 is CASTTGLIAGVLEQYF. The CDR3 DNA is TGTGCCAGCACCACCGGACTCATAGCGGGAGTGCTTGAGCAGTACTTC. The V call is TRBV14, the J call TRBJ2-7; 9 bases match TRBD2. The V segment lost 7 bases and the J segment 7 bases; nucleotides outside the gene matches: 17. The germline V gene encodes CDR1 SGHDN and CDR2 FVKESK. The CDR3 is 16 amino acids. Combining the CDR3 with reference TRBV14 and TRBJ2-7 gives the whole variable domain EAGVTQFPSHSVIEKGQTVTLRCDPISGHDNLYWYRRVMGKEIKFLLHFVKESKQDESGMPNNRFLAERTGGTYSTLKVQPAELEDSGVYFCASTTGLIAGVLEQYFGPGTRLTVT.

This clonotype was found many times. This chain connects TRBV7-8 to TRBJ2-1, with a weak D call TRBD2 (6 bases). V was shortened by 4 bases and J by 1 base, with 17 bases between the two germline ends. The CDR3 extends over 17 amino acids. CDR1 is SGHVS and CDR2 is FQNEAQ in the germline V gene. CDR3 sequence: CASSSLWAGFSYNEQFF. CDR3 nucleotide sequence: TGTGCCAGCAGCTCCTTGTGGGCGGGATTTTCCTACAATGAGCAGTTCTTC.

This clonotype was observed many times. The rearrangement uses TRBV11-2 and TRBJ2-1, with 10 bases that match TRBD2. CDR1 and CDR2 (germline): SGHAT, FQNNGV. The J segment lost 9 bases and the V segment lost 5 bases, leaving 7 bases of the junction unmatched. The CDR3 contains 14 residues. The CDR3 loop reads CASSRAGGRGEQFF. Here the CDR3 DNA reads TGTGCCAGCAGCCGAGCGGGGGGGCGGGGTGAGCAGTTCTTC.

This clonotype was seen many times. The chain combines TRBV28 with TRBJ1-3; D is undetermined. Looked up from germline, CDR1 is MDHEN and CDR2 is SYDVKM. Between the trimmed V and J ends, which lost 1 base and 7 bases, there was a span of 5 bases. CDR3 length equals 12 residues. The CDR3 loop reads CASSLLGNTIYF. The CDR3 DNA sequence: TGTGCCAGCAGTTTATTGGGGAACACCATATATTTT.

This clonotype was counted at least ten times. The chain recombines TRBV9 with TRBJ2-1, with D perhaps TRBD2 (5 bases). Trimming stripped 0 bases from V and 4 bases from J, with 20 bases between. The germline CDR1 and CDR2 sequences are SGDLS and YYNGEE. The CDR3 contains 18 residues. The CDR3, as DNA: TGTGCCAGCAGCGTAGGTGTCCAGCGGAGCGGCCTTTACAATGAGCAGTTCTTC. It yields the protein CASSVGVQRSGLYNEQFF.

At least ten counts were recorded for this clonotype. The rearrangement links TRBV18 to TRBJ2-7; the match to TRBD2 covers 7 bases. Germline CDR1 reads KGHSH; CDR2 reads LQKENI. The CDR3 has 15 amino acids. J gave up 1 base and V 6 bases, and 9 bases lay outside the gene matches. CDR3 bases: TGTGCCAGCTCCCTTCGGGGGGAAAGTTCCTACGAGCAGTACTTC. Its protein is CASSLRGESSYEQYF.

This clonotype ranks as medium-sized. The chain carries TRBV5-1 and TRBJ2-5; possible D gene TRBD1, 6 bases. V lost 4 bases and J lost 2, with 9 bases in between. The CDR3 loop spans 13 amino acids. The germline V gene encodes CDR1 SGHRS and CDR2 YFSETQ. This CDR3 reads CASSAGQQETQYF. The DNA for the CDR3 is TGCGCCAGCAGCGCCGGACAGCAAGAGACCCAGTACTTC.

This clonotype has ten or more counts. The chain joins TRBV30 to TRBJ1-1; a possible D gene is TRBD1 (5 bases). Deletions cut 2 bases from V and 1 base from J, with 8 bases between. Per germline, CDR1 GTSNPN and CDR2 SVGIG (reference sequence). The CDR3 totals 13 residues. CDR3 amino acids: CAWSFGGNTEAFF. In DNA, the CDR3 is TGTGCCTGGAGTTTTGGGGGGAACACTGAAGCTTTCTTT.

This clonotype showed up many times. The rearrangement uses TRBV7-8 and TRBJ1-6, with D perhaps TRBD1 (5 bases). This CDR3 is built from 15 residues. Trimming stripped 1 base from V and 8 bases from J, with 12 bases between. Looked up from germline, CDR1 is SGHVS and CDR2 is FQNEAQ. CDR3 loop: CASSLVSGFDSPLHF. Written as DNA, the CDR3 is TGTGCCAGCAGCTTAGTATCAGGGTTCGATTCACCCCTCCACTTT. Filled out from reference TRBV7-8 and TRBJ1-6, the complete variable domain reads GAGVSQSPRYKVAKRGQDVALRCDPISGHVSLFWYQQALGQGPEFLTYFQNEAQLDKSGLPSDRFFAERPEGSVSTLKIQRTQQEDSAVYLCASSLVSGFDSPLHFGNGTRLTVT.

The sample holds many counts of this clonotype. The rearrangement links TRBV3-1 to TRBJ2-7, with D perhaps matching TRBD1 (6 bases). The CDR3 length is 14 residues. V lost 3 bases, J lost 3 bases, and 12 bases lay in between. Per the germline V gene, CDR1 is LGHDT and CDR2 is YNNKEL (reference sequence). The CDR3: CASSHAGVYYEQYF. The CDR3 DNA is TGTGCCAGCAGCCATGCAGGGGTTTACTACGAGCAGTACTTC.

Many counts were recorded for this clonotype. The chain carries TRBV4-1 and TRBJ2-2; D remains ambiguous. CDR1 is MGHRA, CDR2 YSYEKL, per germline. The V end was cut by 1 base, the J end by 4 bases, with 7 bases between. The CDR3 spans 14 residues. CDR3 nucleotide sequence: TGCGCCAGCAGCCAAGGACACACCACCGGGGAGCTGTTTTTT. Protein sequence: CASSQGHTTGELFF.

Ten or more counts support this clonotype. One end of the junction varies from germline; a read error may be responsible. CDR3 amino acids: CVIGTSGRAGELFF. The CDR3 DNA sequence: TGTGTCATCGGGACTAGCGGGAGGGCCGGGGAGCTGTTTTTT. This rearrangement joins TRBV10-3 to TRBJ2-2; 16 nucleotides match TRBD2. The CDR3 extends over 14 amino acids. Germline lookup yields CDR1 ENHRY and CDR2 SYGVKD.

Regarding this clonotype: One base separates it from a far larger clone, so it is likely a read error. This chain links TRBV6-5 with TRBJ2-7; the D gene could be TRBD1 or TRBD2 (5 bases each). CDR3 length: 15 residues. The germline V and J ends were trimmed by 6 bases and 9 bases, with 24 bases remaining between them. CDR1 and CDR2 (germline): MNHEY, SVGAGI. DNA of the CDR3: TGTGCCAGCAGGGATCCGGGACGCCCCCGGGGCGTGCAGTACTTC. Residues: CASRDPGRPRGVQYF.

This clonotype was seen many times. This likely comes from a read error, as the CDR3 has no conserved phenylalanine or tryptophan at its end. CDR3 sequence reads: CSARLAGGPKETQYL. CDR3 sequence (DNA): TGCAGTGCTCGACTAGCGGGAGGTCCGAAAGAGACCCAGTACCTC. The V gene is TRBV20-1, the J gene TRBJ2-5; 13 bases are a match to TRBD2. This CDR3 has 15 amino acids. CDR1 and CDR2 (germline): DFQATT, SNEGSKA (reference sequence). Trimming took 5 bases from V and 3 from J; bases not matched to a gene: 6.

At least ten counts were recorded for this clonotype. V gene TRBV7-2 combines with J gene TRBJ1-2, with D perhaps TRBD1 (6 bases). CDR1 is SGHTA and CDR2 is FQGNSA in the germline V gene. This CDR3 region has 15 residues. V dropped 5 bases and J dropped 4 bases, with 17 bases sitting between them. The chain's CDR3 is CASSGGRARLYGYTF. The DNA for the CDR3 is TGTGCCAGCAGCGGGGGGCGAGCGAGACTCTATGGCTACACCTTC.

This clonotype was detected ten times or more. This sequence joins TRBV19 and TRBJ2-6; tentative D call: TRBD1 (5 bases). The CDR3 totals 15 residues. The germline V and J ends were trimmed by 7 bases and 0 bases, with 10 bases remaining between them. Germline-derived CDR1 and CDR2 are LNHDA and SQIVND (reference sequence). Here the CDR3 DNA reads TGTGCCAGTAAGGGGCAGGGCTCTGGGGCCAACGTCCTGACTTTC. Translated: CASKGQGSGANVLTF.

Many counts were recorded for this clonotype. V usage is TRBV6-1 and J usage is TRBJ2-7; TRBD2 matches at 9 bases. The CDR3 spans 13 residues. V lost 7 bases to trimming and J lost 6 bases; unmatched junction nucleotides: 7. Per germline, CDR1 MNHNS and CDR2 SASEGT. CDR3 protein: CASTSSGTGEQYF. For the CDR3, the DNA is TGTGCCAGCACGTCTAGCGGGACGGGCGAGCAGTACTTC.

This clonotype occurred many times. The CDR3 nucleotides read TGTGCCTGGAGATACAGGGCCCTCTCTGGAAACACCATATATTTT. This gives the protein CAWRYRALSGNTIYF. The chain recombines TRBV30 with TRBJ1-3; D may be TRBD1 (6 bases). The CDR3 totals 15 residues. V dropped 3 bases and J dropped 0 bases, with 12 bases sitting between them. Germline lookup yields CDR1 GTSNPN and CDR2 SVGIG (reference sequence).

This clonotype was recorded many times. V usage is TRBV5-6 and J usage is TRBJ2-3, with 11 bases that match TRBD2. V was clipped by 1 base and J by 3 bases; unmatched bases: 1. Looked up from germline, CDR1 is SGHDT and CDR2 is YYEEEE. This CDR3 is built from 15 residues. This chain's CDR3 is CASSLRTSGTDTQYF. The CDR3 DNA reads as TGTGCCAGCAGCTTGCGGACTAGCGGGACAGATACGCAGTATTTT. The whole variable domain, remainder taken from reference TRBV5-6 and TRBJ2-3, is DAGVTQSPTHLIKTRGQQVTLRCSPKSGHDTVSWYQQALGQGPQFIFQYYEEEERQRGNFPDRFSGHQFPNYSSELNVNALLLGDSALYLCASSLRTSGTDTQYFGPGTRLTVL.

V gene TRBV28 combines with J gene TRBJ2-7; a weak D match, TRBD1 (5 bases). This CDR3 region has 14 residues. V was clipped by 5 bases and J by 3 bases, with 14 bases between them. Germline lookup yields CDR1 MDHEN and CDR2 SYDVKM. CDR3 residues: CASSQRQPHYEQYF. DNA for the CDR3: TGTGCCAGCAGTCAGAGACAGCCCCACTACGAGCAGTACTTC.

In this sample, this clonotype turned up many times. The chain has TRBV7-2 and TRBJ2-5; D is unclear. Germline lookup yields CDR1 SGHTA and CDR2 FQGNSA. The CDR3 spans 12 residues. The germline V and J ends were trimmed by 3 bases and 1 base, with 3 bases remaining between them. CDR3 sequence: CASSFRQETQYF. CDR3 bases: TGTGCCAGCAGCTTCCGCCAAGAGACCCAGTACTTC.

The chain is built from TRBV20-1 and TRBJ2-1; no clear D gene. Germline V gives CDR1 DFQATT, CDR2 SNEGSKA (reference sequence). The CDR3 covers 13 residues. Deletions cut 5 bases from V and 5 bases from J, with 13 bases between. The CDR3 reads CSAAPRRNNEQFF. Here the CDR3 DNA reads TGCAGTGCTGCCCCTAGGAGAAACAATGAGCAGTTCTTC.

At least ten counts were recorded for this clonotype. V and J are TRBV4-1 and TRBJ2-1, with unresolved D. The germline V and J ends were trimmed by 1 base and 6 bases, with 16 bases remaining between them. Germline V lookup: CDR1 MGHRA, CDR2 YSYEKL. This CDR3 has 16 amino acids. This chain's CDR3 is CASSQANLISFNEQFF. The CDR3 nucleotides read TGCGCCAGCAGCCAAGCAAATCTAATTTCGTTCAATGAGCAGTTCTTC.

In its sample, this clonotype was seen many times. The rearrangement links TRBV2 to TRBJ2-2; no reliable D call. Trimming pared 1 base from V and 3 bases from J, leaving 9 bases between. The CDR3 length is 15 residues. Germline V gives CDR1 SNHLY, CDR2 FYNNEI. CDR3 protein: CASSEVGQYTGELFF. The CDR3 DNA reads TGTGCCAGCAGTGAAGTGGGTCAATACACCGGGGAGCTGTTTTTT.

This clonotype was seen at least ten times. The chain employs TRBV27 and TRBJ2-2; 7 positions match TRBD2. CDR3 size: 15 residues. Unmatched junction bases numbered 2, after V lost 4 bases and J lost 0 bases. The germline gives CDR1 MNHEY, CDR2 SMNVEV (reference sequence). In DNA form, the CDR3 reads TGTGCCAGCAGTTGGGGGAGGGCGAACACCGGGGAGCTGTTTTTT. Its translation: CASSWGRANTGELFF.

In this sample, this clonotype turned up many times. The CDR3 region is CASSQEVMGSGNTIYF. The CDR3 DNA reads as TGTGCCAGCAGCCAAGAGGTAATGGGCTCTGGAAACACCATATATTTT. V is TRBV4-2 and J is TRBJ1-3; no reliable D call. The V end lost 0 bases, the J end lost 0 bases, and 9 bases lay between the germline ends. CDR3 length equals 16 residues. CDR1 is LGHNA and CDR2 is YNFKEQ in the germline V gene.